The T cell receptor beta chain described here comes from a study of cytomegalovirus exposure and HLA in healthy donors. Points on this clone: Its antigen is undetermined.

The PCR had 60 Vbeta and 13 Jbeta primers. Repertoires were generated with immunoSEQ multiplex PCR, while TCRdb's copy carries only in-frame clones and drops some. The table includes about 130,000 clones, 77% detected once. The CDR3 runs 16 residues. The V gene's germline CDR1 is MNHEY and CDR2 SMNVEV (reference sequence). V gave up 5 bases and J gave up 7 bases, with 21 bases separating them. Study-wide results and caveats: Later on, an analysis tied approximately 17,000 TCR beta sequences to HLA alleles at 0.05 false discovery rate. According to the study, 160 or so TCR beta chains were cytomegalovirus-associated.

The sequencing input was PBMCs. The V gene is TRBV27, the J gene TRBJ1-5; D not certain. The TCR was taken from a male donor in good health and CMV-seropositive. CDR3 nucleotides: TGTGCCAGCAGTCCAGGACCGGGAGTCTTAGTGCAGCCCCAGCATTTT. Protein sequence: CASSPGPGVLVQPQHF.